A selection of T cell receptor beta chains follows, all from one sample in a study of blood T cells in healthy people across ages. From the 5' RACE reads, TCRdb called clonotypes with MiXCR, one entry per CDR3 protein. In the table there are over 600,000 distinct CDR3 sequences, around 43% of which are singletons. Sample: blood. These receptors originate from an elderly man in good health. The CDR3 runs from the conserved cysteine through the conserved F or W. The D gene is left open where the match is weak. Only part of the rows carry a size: once, few, many, or a class if the clone is expanded.

>few|.|TRBV7-6|TRBJ2-2|15
CASSLAPLVPGELFF
TGTGCCAGCAGCTTAGCGCCCCTGGTTCCCGGGGAGCTGTTTTTT
>few|.|TRBV5-1|TRBJ2-1|13
CASSLTDRNEQFF
TGCGCCAGCAGCTTAACCGATCGGAATGAGCAGTTCTTC
>.|TRBD1|TRBV14|TRBJ2-7|15
CASSQIRDRGGEQYF
TGTGCCAGCAGCCAAATCCGGGACAGGGGCGGCGAGCAGTACTTC
>.|.|TRBV6-5|TRBJ2-3|13
CVSSLMGADTQYF
TGTGTCAGCAGTTTGATGGGAGCAGATACGCAGTATTTT
>.|.|TRBV10-3|TRBJ1-2|13
CAITSVTNYGYTF
TGTGCCATCACGAGTGTCACTAACTATGGCTACACCTTC
>many|.|TRBV2|TRBJ2-5|14
CASSEPGAGETQYF
TGTGCCAGCAGTGAGCCGGGGGCCGGAGAGACCCAGTACTTC
>many|.|TRBV7-8|TRBJ2-7|13
CASCITGPYEQYF
TGTGCCAGCTGCATCACAGGCCCCTACGAGCAGTACTTC
>.|.|TRBV18|TRBJ2-5|14
CASSQTVGAETQYF
TGTGCCAGCTCACAAACGGTTGGGGCAGAGACCCAGTACTTC
>once|.|TRBV27|TRBJ1-5|15
CASSLWQGHDQPQHF
TGTGCCAGCAGCTTATGGCAGGGGCATGATCAGCCCCAGCATTTT
>many|TRBD2|TRBV25-1|TRBJ2-5|15
CASSELTSGEETQYF
TGTGCCAGCAGTGAATTAACTAGCGGGGAAGAGACCCAGTACTTC
>.|.|TRBV20-1|TRBJ2-1|14
CSASALESYNEQFF
TGCAGTGCTAGCGCGCTAGAGTCCTACAATGAGCAGTTCTTC
>many|.|TRBV4-2|TRBJ2-5|13
CASSQTQRETQYF
TGTGCCAGCAGCCAAACGCAACGCGAGACCCAGTACTTC
>few|.|TRBV4-2|TRBJ1-4|12
CASSQAQEKLFF
TGTGCCAGCAGCCAAGCCCAGGAAAAACTGTTTTTT
>.|TRBD1|TRBV12-3/TRBV12-4|TRBJ2-3|14
CASSTDRALDTQYF
TGTGCCAGCAGCACGGACAGGGCTCTTGATACGCAGTATTTT
>.|.|TRBV7-2|TRBJ1-2|12
CASSYDPGGYTF
TGTGCCAGCAGCTACGACCCAGGCGGCTACACCTTC
>.|TRBD1|TRBV6-2/TRBV6-3|TRBJ2-5|16
CAGSYSPGTDRETQYF
TGTGCCGGCAGTTACTCCCCGGGGACAGATCGAGAGACCCAGTACTTC
>.|TRBD2|TRBV25-1|TRBJ2-1|14
CASRTGLVGNEQFF
TGTGCCAGCAGGACGGGACTAGTCGGCAATGAGCAGTTCTTC
>.|TRBD1|TRBV7-7|TRBJ2-5|14
CASSTRQGSETQYF
TGTGCTAGCAGCACACGACAGGGCTCAGAGACCCAGTACTTC
>.|.|TRBV20-1|TRBJ2-5|14
CSARAGHSGETQYF
TGCAGTGCTAGGGCGGGACATTCTGGTGAGACCCAGTACTTC
>few|TRBD1|TRBV20-1|TRBJ2-7|22
CSASGADGPSSSWQGATYEQYF
TGCAGTGCTAGTGGTGCGGATGGCCCAAGCTCTTCATGGCAGGGGGCAACCTACGAGCAGTACTTC
>.|.|TRBV7-8|TRBJ2-7|13
CATWAGGAYEQYF
TGTGCCACATGGGCAGGGGGGGCCTACGAGCAGTACTTC
>few|TRBD2|TRBV2|TRBJ2-1|15
CASRVRGGGYNEQFF
TGTGCCAGCAGAGTTAGGGGCGGGGGTTACAATGAGCAGTTCTTC
>.|TRBD2|TRBV9|TRBJ2-5|17
CASSAPLSRGRDNEQYF
TGTGCCAGCAGCGCCCCTCTGTCGCGGGGGAGAGACAATGAGCAGTACTTC
>.|.|TRBV20-1|TRBJ2-7|17
CSARDPKGRLQSYEQYF
TGCAGTGCTAGAGATCCGAAGGGACGGCTTCAATCCTACGAGCAGTACTTC
>.|TRBD1|TRBV6-6|TRBJ1-2|15
CASSYVGQGAPGYTF
TGTGCCAGCAGTTACGTTGGACAGGGGGCGCCTGGCTACACCTTC
>few|.|TRBV4-1|TRBJ1-5|15
CASSQDVSRREPQHF
TGCGCCAGCAGCCAAGATGTGTCAAGGAGGGAGCCCCAGCATTTT
>.|.|TRBV3-1|TRBJ2-6|17
CASSQRKWNSGANVLTF
TGTGCCAGCAGCCAAAGAAAATGGAACTCTGGGGCCAACGTCCTGACTTTC
>.|.|TRBV15|TRBJ1-1|16
CATSRDPFTMNTEAFF
TGTGCCACCAGCAGAGATCCATTCACGATGAACACTGAAGCTTTCTTT
>few|.|TRBV11-3|TRBJ2-1|15
CASSIRRSSYNEQFF
TGTGCCAGCAGCATCCGGAGGAGCTCCTACAATGAGCAGTTCTTC
>.|.|TRBV4-1|TRBJ2-3|16
CASSPRLGGGVDTQYF
TGCGCCAGCAGCCCCCGGCTTGGGGGAGGTGTAGATACGCAGTATTTT
>.|TRBD1|TRBV12-3/TRBV12-4|TRBJ2-7|13
CASRRDSRYEQYF
TGTGCCAGCAGGAGGGACAGTCGGTACGAGCAGTACTTC
>.|.|TRBV6-5|TRBJ2-5|14
CASSYSVLQETQYF
TGTGCCAGCAGTTACTCGGTCCTACAAGAGACCCAGTACTTC
>few|TRBD2|TRBV11-2|TRBJ2-3|17
CASSLVIAGGSTDTQYF
TGTGCCAGCAGCTTGGTAATAGCGGGAGGGTCCACAGATACGCAGTATTTT
>.|.|TRBV4-3|TRBJ2-7|14
CASSQDRTGTEQYF
TGCGCCAGCAGCCAAGATCGGACGGGGACTGAGCAGTACTTC
>.|.|TRBV4-3|TRBJ1-2|16
CASSQDLAGKGVGYTF
TGCGCCAGCAGCCAAGACCTTGCGGGGAAAGGGGTCGGCTACACCTTC
>.|TRBD2|TRBV7-2|TRBJ2-5|15
CASSLVPSGQETQYF
TGTGCCAGCAGCTTAGTCCCTAGCGGTCAAGAGACCCAGTACTTC
>.|.|TRBV7-2|TRBJ1-6|15
CASSLMAANNSPLHF
TGTGCCAGCAGCTTAATGGCAGCCAATAATTCACCCCTCCACTTT
>.|TRBD1|TRBV28|TRBJ1-1|14
CASFGRTGVAEAFF
TGTGCCAGCTTCGGACGGACAGGGGTCGCTGAAGCTTTCTTT
>.|TRBD1|TRBV29-1|TRBJ1-2|14
CSVETKDRVYGYTF
TGCAGCGTTGAAACTAAGGACAGGGTCTATGGCTACACCTTC
>.|.|TRBV28|TRBJ2-6|13
CASTTPGANILTF
TGTGCCAGCACCACACCTGGGGCCAACATCCTGACTTTC
>many|TRBD1|TRBV6-5|TRBJ2-7|16
CASSYAVGQGVYEQYF
TGTGCCAGCAGTTATGCGGTTGGGCAGGGGGTCTACGAGCAGTACTTC
>.|TRBD1|TRBV6-2/TRBV6-3|TRBJ1-6|14
CASSYKGQGSPLHF
TGTGCCAGCAGTTACAAGGGACAGGGGTCACCCCTCCACTTT
>.|.|TRBV4-1|TRBJ2-3|17
CTSSQRGLRGSTDTQYF
TGCACCAGCAGCCAACGAGGTTTACGGGGGAGCACAGATACGCAGTATTTT
>few|TRBD1|TRBV7-2|TRBJ1-1|16
CASSKTGGPGNTEAFF
TGTGCCAGCAGCAAAACAGGGGGCCCGGGGAACACTGAAGCTTTCTTT
>.|.|TRBV15|TRBJ2-5|15
CATSRPVLSGNEQYF
TGTGCCACCAGCAGACCAGTCCTATCCGGAAATGAGCAGTACTTC
>.|.|TRBV4-3|TRBJ1-6|16
CASSQVYTNSGSPLHF
TGCGCCAGCAGCCAGGTTTATACCAACTCTGGTTCACCCCTCCACTTT
>few|TRBD2|TRBV4-3|TRBJ2-3|19
CASSQEQGGLAGAADTQYF
TGCGCCAGCAGCCAAGAGCAGGGAGGACTAGCGGGAGCGGCAGATACGCAGTATTTT
>many|TRBD1|TRBV27|TRBJ1-2|15
CASSQDRDRGRGYTF
TGTGCCAGCAGTCAGGATAGGGACAGGGGTAGAGGCTACACCTTC
>many|.|TRBV20-1|TRBJ1-5|12
CSAVATGQPQHF
TGCAGTGCCGTCGCTACAGGGCAGCCCCAGCATTTT
>.|.|TRBV5-1|TRBJ2-3|14
CASSLGDFTGTQYF
TGCGCCAGCAGCTTGGGGGACTTCACAGGTACGCAGTATTTT